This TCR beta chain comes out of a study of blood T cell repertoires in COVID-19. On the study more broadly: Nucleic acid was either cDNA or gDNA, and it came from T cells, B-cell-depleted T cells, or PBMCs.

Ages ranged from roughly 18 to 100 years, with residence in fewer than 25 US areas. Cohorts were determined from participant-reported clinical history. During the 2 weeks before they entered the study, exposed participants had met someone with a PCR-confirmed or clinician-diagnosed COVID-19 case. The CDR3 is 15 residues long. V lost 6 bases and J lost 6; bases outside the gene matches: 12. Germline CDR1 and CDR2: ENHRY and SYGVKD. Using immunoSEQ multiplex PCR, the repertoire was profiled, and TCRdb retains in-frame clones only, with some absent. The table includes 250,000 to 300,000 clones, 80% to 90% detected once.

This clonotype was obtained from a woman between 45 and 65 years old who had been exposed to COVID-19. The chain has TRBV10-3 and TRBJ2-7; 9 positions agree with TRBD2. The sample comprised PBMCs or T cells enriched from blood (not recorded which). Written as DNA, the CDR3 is TGTGCCATCAGAGAGGCGGGGGGGATGTTCGGCGAGCAGTACTTC. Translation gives CAIREAGGMFGEQYF.